Shown below are 16 T cell receptor beta chains from a single sample sequenced in a study of blood T cell repertoires in COVID-19. The assay was immunoSEQ multiplex PCR, and TCRdb's table has in-frame clones only and misses some. The sample holds about 160,000 clones, roughly 88% seen once. Sequenced sample: peripheral blood. Receptors originate from a man aged 60-69 years who had recovered from COVID-19.

This chain's CDR3 is CASSGHVNTEAFF. In nucleotides, the CDR3 is TGTGCCAGCAGTGGACATGTGAACACTGAAGCTTTCTTT. The V call is TRBV2, the J call TRBJ1-1; D not resolved. Per germline, CDR1 SNHLY and CDR2 FYNNEI. Trimming removed 4 bases at V and 0 bases at J, with 6 bases between. This CDR3 has 13 residues. The variable domain in full, with the rest retrieved from reference TRBV2 and TRBJ1-1, is EPEVTQTPSHQVTQMGQEVILRCVPISNHLYFYWYRQILGQKVEFLVSFYNNEISEKSEIFDDQFSVERPDGSNFTLKIRSTKLEDSAMYFCASSGHVNTEAFFGQGTRLTVV.

This chain joins TRBV29-1 and TRBJ1-4; D is unclear. This CDR3 has 17 residues. Trimming cost V 0 bases and J 6 bases, with 20 bases left between them. CDR1 and CDR2 (germline): SQVTM, ANQGSEA. The CDR3 is CSVEDLSRGIGDEKLFF. Written as DNA, the CDR3 is TGCAGCGTTGAAGATCTCAGTAGAGGGATTGGGGATGAAAAACTGTTTTTT.

The gene calls are TRBV7-2 and TRBJ2-1, with TRBD2 matching over 10 bases. Germline V gene data show CDR1 as SGHTA and CDR2 as FQGNSA. V shed 5 bases, J shed 7 bases, and the junction held 8 bases outside the gene matches. The CDR3 contains 15 residues. In nucleotides, the CDR3 is TGTGCCAGCAGCCTTAGTCTAGCGGGGGAAAATGAGCAGTTCTTC. The encoded protein is CASSLSLAGENEQFF.

The rearrangement joins TRBV5-1 to TRBJ1-1, with D possibly being TRBD1 (5 bases). V was trimmed by 2 bases and J by 7 bases, leaving 12 bases between them. This CDR3 contains 13 residues. The germline gives CDR1 SGHRS, CDR2 YFSETQ. This CDR3 reads CASSFAGGVEAFF. DNA of the CDR3: TGCGCCAGCAGCTTTGCCGGGGGGGTTGAAGCTTTCTTT.

The gene calls are TRBV15 and TRBJ2-1, with 9 bases matching TRBD1. The V segment lost 5 bases and the J segment 15 bases; nucleotides outside the gene matches: 11. The CDR3 covers 13 residues. Germline CDR1 reads LNHNV; CDR2 reads YYDKDF (reference sequence). The chain's CDR3 is CATSPRRQGVAFF. The CDR3 DNA reads TGTGCCACCAGCCCCCGTAGACAGGGGGTGGCGTTCTTC.

The count of this clone is one. This sequence joins TRBV5-1 and TRBJ2-7; a weak D match, TRBD1 (5 bases). This CDR3 contains 17 residues. Germline V gives CDR1 SGHRS, CDR2 YFSETQ. The germline V and J ends were trimmed by 4 bases and 5 bases, with 25 bases remaining between them. Written as DNA, the CDR3 is TGCGCCAGCAGCGTAGACAGAAATAATCTCGGCAGGGACGAGCAGTACTTC. Translated: CASSVDRNNLGRDEQYF.

The CDR3 region has the DNA TGTGCCACCGCGAGGGCAGAAGATGGCTACACCTTC. Encoded protein: CATARAEDGYTF. The chain combines TRBV24-1 with TRBJ1-2; D ambiguous. The CDR3 extends over 12 amino acids. Germline CDR1 reads KGHDR; CDR2 reads SFDVKD. Trimming took off 9 bases at V and 6 bases at J, with 13 bases between the two ends.

The chain carries TRBV10-3 and TRBJ1-1; TRBD1 is a possible D gene (5 bases). The CDR3 is made up of 14 amino acids. Germline CDR1 reads ENHRY; CDR2 reads SYGVKD. Trimming removed 2 bases from V and 3 bases from J, with 10 bases in between. CDR3 sequence: CAISEGAGDTEAFF. DNA of the CDR3: TGTGCCATCAGTGAGGGGGCAGGAGACACTGAAGCTTTCTTT.

This clone has just a few counts. This chain connects TRBV30 to TRBJ1-6, with 8 bases matching TRBD1. The length of the CDR3 is 13 residues. In germline, CDR1 is GTSNPN, CDR2 SVGIG (reference sequence). Trimming took 5 bases from V and 7 from J; bases not matched to a gene: 4. The CDR3: CAWQRQGNSPLHF. In nucleotides, the CDR3 is TGTGCCTGGCAGAGACAGGGGAATTCACCCCTCCACTTT.

The CDR3 DNA sequence: TGTGCCATCAGTTTGGGGCCGGTTGGTAGCACTGAAGCTTTCTTT. As protein: CAISLGPVGSTEAFF. The chain recombines TRBV10-3 with TRBJ1-1; tentative D call: TRBD1 (5 bases). There are 15 residues in the CDR3. Trimming cost V 5 bases and J 4 bases, with 17 bases left between them. Germline V CDR1 and CDR2: ENHRY, SYGVKD.

J is TRBJ2-7 and V is TRBV7-6, with D possibly being TRBD1 (6 bases). This CDR3 region has 15 residues. Germline V gene data show CDR1 as SGHVS and CDR2 as FNYEAQ. V lost 1 base to trimming and J lost 1 base, with 11 bases between them. The CDR3 is CASSLETGISYEQYF. CDR3 bases: TGTGCCAGCAGCTTAGAGACAGGTATATCCTACGAGCAGTACTTC.

CDR3 residues: CASSMFTGNQPQHF. CDR3 nucleotide sequence: TGTGCCAGTAGTATGTTTACAGGGAATCAGCCCCAGCATTTT. This chain uses TRBV19 with TRBJ1-5; D is possibly TRBD1 (6 bases). Germline assignment: CDR1 LNHDA and CDR2 SQIVND (reference sequence). This CDR3 has 14 residues. The germline V and J ends were trimmed by 3 bases and 4 bases, with 10 bases remaining between them.

The chain has TRBV19 and TRBJ1-2, with 7 nucleotides matching TRBD1. J gave up 4 bases and V 4 bases, and 12 bases lay outside the gene matches. Per germline, CDR1 LNHDA and CDR2 SQIVND (reference sequence). The CDR3 covers 16 residues. The CDR3 DNA follows: TGTGCCAGTAGTAGGGATTGGGACAGCAGCTTCTATGGCTACACCTTC. It specifies CASSRDWDSSFYGYTF.

The chain is built from TRBV6-6 and TRBJ1-1; 8 bases match TRBD1. V dropped 6 bases and J dropped 0; count of bases not matched to a gene: 12. The germline gives CDR1 MNHNY, CDR2 SVGAGI (reference sequence). The CDR3 is 17 amino acids. The CDR3 nucleotides read TGTGCCAGCAGCCGAAGGGTGCCAGGGGGCTTGAACACTGAAGCTTTCTTT. This gives the protein CASSRRVPGGLNTEAFF.

This chain links TRBV6-6 with TRBJ1-6; 9 bases match TRBD1. Trimming removed 6 bases from V and 9 bases from J; junction bases left unmatched: 3. CDR3 length: 13 amino acids. Germline CDR1 is MNHNY and CDR2 is SVGAGI (reference sequence). CDR3 sequence: CASRGQGSSPLHF. CDR3 sequence (DNA): TGTGCCAGCAGGGGACAGGGTTCTTCACCCCTCCACTTT.

This clone was counted once. The V gene is TRBV2, the J gene TRBJ2-7; 8 bases are a match to TRBD1. V gave up 6 bases and J gave up 5 bases; unmatched junction bases: 9. CDR1 and CDR2 from the germline V gene are SNHLY and FYNNEI. This CDR3 contains 14 residues. CDR3 in DNA: TGTGCCAGCAGCCTGGACAGGGCTGGCCACGAGCAGTACTTC. As protein: CASSLDRAGHEQYF.